This T cell receptor (beta chain) was retrieved from a study of shared clonotypes between healthy human individuals. Sequencing was performed with immunoSEQ multiplex PCR; in TCRdb, only in-frame clones are kept and a portion is missing. The sample lists about 2,100,000 clones; roughly 91% were seen once. Naive CD8 isolation took CD45RO-negative cells positively selected for CCR7 and excluded terminally differentiated effector memory CD45RA+ cells. This clone came up once. This CDR3 has 14 residues. CDR1 MDHEN and CDR2 SYDVKM come from the germline V gene. The chain has TRBV28 and TRBJ2-5, with 12 bases aligning to TRBD2. Near its end, the DNA agrees better with TRBJ2-7, so the J call may be wrong. The specimen sequenced was naive CD8+ T cells from PBMCs. The clonotype was recovered from a man aged 18 to 30 in good health. Some clones in this sample may be carry-over from other donors' samples. CDR3 bases: TGTGCCAGCGGACTAGCGGGAAGTTCCTACGAGCAGTACTTC. Its protein product is CASGLAGSSYEQYF.